This T cell receptor beta chain comes out of a study of T cell repertoires in cytomegalovirus infection. Looking at the study overall: TCR beta signatures that were public indicated CMV infection and matching HLA type.

Germline V gene lookup returns CDR1 LNHNV and CDR2 YYDKDF (reference sequence). This CDR3 region has 16 residues. V dropped 8 bases and J dropped 1; count of bases not matched to a gene: 4. MiXCR, applied by TCRdb to the reads, yields one record per CDR3 protein. This repertoire shows more than 150,000 distinct CDR3 sequences, roughly 19% found once; its top ten account for roughly 2.9%. The chain joins TRBV15 to TRBJ2-1, with 14 positions matching TRBD2. The sample taken for sequencing was PBMCs. The sequence was obtained from a human donor in good health (CMV status not recorded). Some clones in this sample may be carry-over from other donors' samples. The DNA for the CDR3 is TGTGCCACCTCTGGGACTAGCGGGGGTTCCTACAATGAGCAGTTCTTC. Its translation is CATSGTSGGSYNEQFF.